This T cell receptor beta chain came from a study of neurological immune-mediated disorders. The CDR3 has 16 amino acids. TCRdb re-called the 5' RACE reads with MiXCR, one entry per CDR3 protein. The data show roughly 88,000 distinct CDR3 sequences, around 3.6% seen once. This clonotype was seen more than once but under ten times. Source material: PBMCs. This clonotype was sampled from a woman aged 45-65 years with multiple sclerosis. The genes are TRBV21-1 and TRBJ1-1; the table's D call TRBD1 went unverified against the DNA. TRBV21-1 is reported as a pseudogene. In DNA, the CDR3 is TGTGCCAGCAGTCCAAACCCCTGGGACAGGGTGACTGAAGCTTTCTTT. Translating gives CASSPNPWDRVTEAFF.